The present T cell receptor (beta chain) was sequenced within a study of T-cell reconstitution after alpha-beta-depleted transplantation in children. Study-level results: It was reported that alpha-beta T cells came from several hundred expanded graft clones (about two months after transplant). When one year had passed after transplant, most T-cell counts and diversity came from newly produced T cells. High day-60 TCRbeta diversity in some patients came from surviving recipient T cells and thymic progenitors.

Library preparation (for TCRbeta) was performed with unique molecular identifiers. TCRdb processed the PCR reads anew with MiXCR; each CDR3 protein has one entry. Among roughly 200,000 distinct CDR3 sequences, 9.5% to 13% were seen once, and the ten largest hold 28%. This clonotype was observed at least ten times. Antigen specificity is unknown. The length of the CDR3 is 14 residues. The germline V gene has CDR1 DFQATT and CDR2 SNEGSKA (reference sequence). The ends lost 5 bases at V and 3 bases at J; junction bases unmatched: 8. The receptor was isolated from a child under two years old with acute myeloid leukemia, due to receive a stem cell transplant. This sequence joins TRBV20-1 and TRBJ2-3; TRBD1 aligns across 7 bases. The source material was PBMCs, sampled before TCRalphabeta/CD19-depleted stem cell transplant. The CDR3 sequence: CSALGQLPTDTQYF. CDR3 in DNA: TGCAGTGCTCTGGGACAGCTGCCGACAGATACGCAGTATTTT.